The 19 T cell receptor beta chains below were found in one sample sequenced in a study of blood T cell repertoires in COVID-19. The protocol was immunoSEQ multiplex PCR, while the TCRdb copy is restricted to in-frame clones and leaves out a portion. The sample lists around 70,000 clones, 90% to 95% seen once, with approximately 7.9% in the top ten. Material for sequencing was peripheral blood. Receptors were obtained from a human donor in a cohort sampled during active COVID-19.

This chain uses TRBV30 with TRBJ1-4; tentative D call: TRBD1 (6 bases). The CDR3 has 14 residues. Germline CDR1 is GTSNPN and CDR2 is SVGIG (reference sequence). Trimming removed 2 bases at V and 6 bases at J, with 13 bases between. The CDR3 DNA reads TGTGCCTGGAGTCAACAGGGTTTTGATGAAAAACTGTTTTTT. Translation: CAWSQQGFDEKLFF.

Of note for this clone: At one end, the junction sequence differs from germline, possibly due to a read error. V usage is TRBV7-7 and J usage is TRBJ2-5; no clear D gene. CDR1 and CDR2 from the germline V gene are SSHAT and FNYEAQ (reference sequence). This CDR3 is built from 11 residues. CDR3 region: CASSSQETQYF. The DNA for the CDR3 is TGTGCTAGCAGCTCTCAAGAGACCCAGTACTTC.

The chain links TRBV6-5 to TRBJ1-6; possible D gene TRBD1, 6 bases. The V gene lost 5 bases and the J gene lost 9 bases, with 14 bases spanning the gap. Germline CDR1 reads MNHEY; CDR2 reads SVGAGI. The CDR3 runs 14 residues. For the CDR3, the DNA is TGTGCCAGCAGTCCCGGACAGCTTCTTTCACCCCTCCACTTT. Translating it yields CASSPGQLLSPLHF.

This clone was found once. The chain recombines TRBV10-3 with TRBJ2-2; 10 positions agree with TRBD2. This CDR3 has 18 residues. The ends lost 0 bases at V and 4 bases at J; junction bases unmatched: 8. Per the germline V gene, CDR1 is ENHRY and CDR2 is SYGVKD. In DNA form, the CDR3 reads TGTGCCATCAGTGAGTCCGCCCTAGCGGGAGCGGGCACCGGGGAGCTGTTTTTT. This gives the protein CAISESALAGAGTGELFF.

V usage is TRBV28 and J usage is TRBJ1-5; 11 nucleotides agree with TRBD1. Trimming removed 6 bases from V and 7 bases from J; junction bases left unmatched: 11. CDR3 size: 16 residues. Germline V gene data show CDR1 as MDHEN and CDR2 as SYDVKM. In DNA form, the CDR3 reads TGTGCCAGCAGCTCCAGGGGACAGGGGGTAGGGCAGCCCCAGCATTTT. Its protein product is CASSSRGQGVGQPQHF.

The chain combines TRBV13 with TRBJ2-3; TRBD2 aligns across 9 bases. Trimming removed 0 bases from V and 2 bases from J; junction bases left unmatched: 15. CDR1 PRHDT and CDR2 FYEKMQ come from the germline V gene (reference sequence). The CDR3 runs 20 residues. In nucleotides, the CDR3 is TGTGCCAGCAGCTTAGGCCTTACGCGGGGGGGCCGTTTTGACACAGATACGCAGTATTTT. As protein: CASSLGLTRGGRFDTDTQYF.

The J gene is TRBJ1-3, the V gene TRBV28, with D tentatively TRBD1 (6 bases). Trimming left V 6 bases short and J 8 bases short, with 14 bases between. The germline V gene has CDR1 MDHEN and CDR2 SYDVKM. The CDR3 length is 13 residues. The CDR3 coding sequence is TGTGCCAGCAGGTCACAGGGTATCGACACCATATATTTT. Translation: CASRSQGIDTIYF. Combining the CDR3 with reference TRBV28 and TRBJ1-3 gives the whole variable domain DVKVTQSSRYLVKRTGEKVFLECVQDMDHENMFWYRQDPGLGLRLIYFSYDVKMKEKGDIPEGYSVSREKKERFSLILESASTNQTSMYLCASRSQGIDTIYFGEGSWLTVV.

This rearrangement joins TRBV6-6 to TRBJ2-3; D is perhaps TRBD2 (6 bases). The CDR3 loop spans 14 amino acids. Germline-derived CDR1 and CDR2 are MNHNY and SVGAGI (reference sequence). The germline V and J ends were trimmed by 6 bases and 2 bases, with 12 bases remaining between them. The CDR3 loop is CASSPGGATDTQYF. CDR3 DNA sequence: TGTGCCAGCAGCCCCGGCGGGGCCACAGATACGCAGTATTTT.

CDR3 residues: CASSRSGAGYTF. For the CDR3, the DNA is TGCGCCAGCAGCCGTTCAGGGGCCGGCTACACCTTC. This chain uses TRBV5-1 with TRBJ1-2, with D tentatively TRBD1 (6 bases). The germline V and J ends were trimmed by 4 bases and 8 bases, with 12 bases remaining between them. The CDR3 extends over 12 amino acids. The germline CDR1 and CDR2 sequences are SGHRS and YFSETQ.

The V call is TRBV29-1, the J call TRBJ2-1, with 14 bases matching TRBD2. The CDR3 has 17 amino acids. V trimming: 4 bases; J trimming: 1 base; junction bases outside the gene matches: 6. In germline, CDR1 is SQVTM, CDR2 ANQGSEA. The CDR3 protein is CSVAGTSGRGSYNEQFF. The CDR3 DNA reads TGCAGCGTTGCCGGGACTAGCGGGAGAGGTTCCTACAATGAGCAGTTCTTC.

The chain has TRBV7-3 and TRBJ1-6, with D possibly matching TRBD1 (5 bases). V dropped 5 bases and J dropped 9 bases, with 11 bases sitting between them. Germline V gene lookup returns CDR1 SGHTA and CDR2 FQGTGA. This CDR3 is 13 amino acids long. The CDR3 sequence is CASSLDSPSPLHF. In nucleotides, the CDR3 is TGTGCCAGCAGCCTTGACAGCCCTTCACCCCTCCACTTT.

DNA for the CDR3: TGTGCCAGCAGCCTCCCCGAGGGAAGGAGGGTCGGGGATACGCAGTATTTT. Protein: CASSLPEGRRVGDTQYF. V gene TRBV7-2 combines with J gene TRBJ2-3; possible D gene TRBD2, 6 bases. CDR1 is SGHTA and CDR2 is FQGNSA in the germline V gene. The CDR3 runs to 17 residues. Trimming took 5 bases from V and 6 from J, leaving 24 bases between them.

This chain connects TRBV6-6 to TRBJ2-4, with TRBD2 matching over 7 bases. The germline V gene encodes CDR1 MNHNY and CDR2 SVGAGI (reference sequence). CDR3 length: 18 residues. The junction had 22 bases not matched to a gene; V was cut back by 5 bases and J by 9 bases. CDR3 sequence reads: CASSRRVEGGPRLGIQYF. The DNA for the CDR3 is TGTGCCAGCAGTCGCCGAGTGGAGGGAGGGCCGAGATTGGGCATTCAGTACTTC.

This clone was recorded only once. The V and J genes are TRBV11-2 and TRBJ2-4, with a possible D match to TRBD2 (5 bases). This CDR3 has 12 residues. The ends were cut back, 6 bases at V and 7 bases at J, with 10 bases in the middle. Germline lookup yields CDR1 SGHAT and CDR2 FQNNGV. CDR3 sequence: CASSFTRNIQYF. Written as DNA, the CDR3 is TGTGCCAGCAGTTTTACTAGGAACATTCAGTACTTC. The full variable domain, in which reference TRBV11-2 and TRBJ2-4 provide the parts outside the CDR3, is EAGVAQSPRYKIIEKRQSVAFWCNPISGHATLYWYQQILGQGPKLLIQFQNNGVVDDSQLPKDRFSAERLKGVDSTLKIQPAKLEDSAVYLCASSFTRNIQYFGAGTRLSVL.

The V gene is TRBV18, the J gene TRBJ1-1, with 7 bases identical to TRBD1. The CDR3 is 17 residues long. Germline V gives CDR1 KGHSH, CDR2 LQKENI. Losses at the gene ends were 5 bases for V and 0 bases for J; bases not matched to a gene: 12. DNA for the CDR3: TGTGCCAGCTCAGATAGACAGGGTACCGTCATGAACACTGAAGCTTTCTTT. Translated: CASSDRQGTVMNTEAFF.

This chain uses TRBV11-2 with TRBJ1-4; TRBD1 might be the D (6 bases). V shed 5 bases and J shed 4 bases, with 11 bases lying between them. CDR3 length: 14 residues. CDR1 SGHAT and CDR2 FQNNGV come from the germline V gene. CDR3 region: CASSLGQINEKLFF. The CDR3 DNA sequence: TGTGCCAGCAGCCTAGGACAGATTAATGAAAAACTGTTTTTT.

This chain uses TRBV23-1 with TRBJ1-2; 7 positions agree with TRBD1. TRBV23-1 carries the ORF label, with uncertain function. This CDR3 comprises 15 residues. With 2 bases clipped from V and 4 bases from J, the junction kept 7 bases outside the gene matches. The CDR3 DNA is TGCGCCAGCAGTCAACCCCTACAGGGGTTCTATGGCTACACCTTC. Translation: CASSQPLQGFYGYTF.

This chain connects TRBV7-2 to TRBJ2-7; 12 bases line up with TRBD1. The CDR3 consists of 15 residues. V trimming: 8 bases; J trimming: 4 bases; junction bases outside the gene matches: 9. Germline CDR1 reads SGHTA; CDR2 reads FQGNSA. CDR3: CASQPGTGGFYEQYF. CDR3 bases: TGTGCCAGCCAACCCGGGACAGGGGGCTTTTACGAGCAGTACTTC.

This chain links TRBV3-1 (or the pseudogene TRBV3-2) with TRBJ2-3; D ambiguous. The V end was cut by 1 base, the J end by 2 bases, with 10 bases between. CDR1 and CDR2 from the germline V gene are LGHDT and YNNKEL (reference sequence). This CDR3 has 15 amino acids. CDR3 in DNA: TGTGCCAGCAGCCAAGCGTCACTCGACACAGATACGCAGTATTTT. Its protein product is CASSQASLDTDTQYF.